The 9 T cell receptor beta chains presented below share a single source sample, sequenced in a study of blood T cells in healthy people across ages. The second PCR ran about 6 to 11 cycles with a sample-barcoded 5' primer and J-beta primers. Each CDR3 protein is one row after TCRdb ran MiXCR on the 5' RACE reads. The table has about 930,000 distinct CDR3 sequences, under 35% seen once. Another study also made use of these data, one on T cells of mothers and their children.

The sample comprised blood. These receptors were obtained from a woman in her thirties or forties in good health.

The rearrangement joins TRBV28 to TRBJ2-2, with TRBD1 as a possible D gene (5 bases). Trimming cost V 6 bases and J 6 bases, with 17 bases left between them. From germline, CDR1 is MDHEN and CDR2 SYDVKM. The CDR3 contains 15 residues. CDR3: CASRKDNTRPGELFF. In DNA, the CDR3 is TGTGCCAGCAGAAAGGACAACACCCGACCCGGGGAGCTGTTTTTT.

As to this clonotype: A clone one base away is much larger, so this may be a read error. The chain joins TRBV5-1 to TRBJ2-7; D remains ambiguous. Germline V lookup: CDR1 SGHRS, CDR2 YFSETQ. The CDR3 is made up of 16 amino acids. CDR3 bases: TGCGCCAACAGCTTGGAAATACCTCGTAGCTCCTACGAGCAGTACTTC. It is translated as CANSLEIPRSSYEQYF.

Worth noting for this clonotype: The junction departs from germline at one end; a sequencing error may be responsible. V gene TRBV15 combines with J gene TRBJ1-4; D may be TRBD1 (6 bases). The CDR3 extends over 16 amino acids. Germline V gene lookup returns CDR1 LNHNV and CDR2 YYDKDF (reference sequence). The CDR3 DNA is TGTGCCACCAGCAGAGATCGAGACAGGTCTAATGAAAAACGGTTTTTT. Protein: CATSRDRDRSNEKRFF.

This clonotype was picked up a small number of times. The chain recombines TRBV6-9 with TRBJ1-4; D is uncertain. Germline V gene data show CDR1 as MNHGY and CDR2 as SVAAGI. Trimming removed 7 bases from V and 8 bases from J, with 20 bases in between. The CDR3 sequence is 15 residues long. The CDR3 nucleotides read TGTGCCAGCATGGGAGAGACCGTCTGGCAAGAAAAACTGTTTTTT. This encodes CASMGETVWQEKLFF.

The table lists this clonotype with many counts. This chain's CDR3 is CSVEGLAGGPRAYNEQFF. For the CDR3, the DNA is TGCAGCGTTGAGGGACTAGCGGGGGGGCCGAGAGCCTACAATGAGCAGTTCTTC. The V call is TRBV29-1, the J call TRBJ2-1, with 16 positions matching TRBD2. J was trimmed by 2 bases and V by 3 bases; bases with no gene match: 7. The CDR3 extends over 18 amino acids. Germline V gives CDR1 SQVTM, CDR2 ANQGSEA.

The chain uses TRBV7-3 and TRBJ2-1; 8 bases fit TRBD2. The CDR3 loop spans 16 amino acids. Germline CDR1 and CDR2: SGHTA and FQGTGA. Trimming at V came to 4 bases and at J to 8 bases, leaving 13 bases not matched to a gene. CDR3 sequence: CASSSHGTSIRDEQFF. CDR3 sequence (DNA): TGTGCCAGCAGCTCCCATGGGACTAGTATTAGGGATGAGCAGTTCTTC.

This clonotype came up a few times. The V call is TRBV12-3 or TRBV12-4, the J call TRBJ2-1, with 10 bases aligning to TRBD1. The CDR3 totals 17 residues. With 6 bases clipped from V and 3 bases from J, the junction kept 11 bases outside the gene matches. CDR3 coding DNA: TGTGCCAGCAGCCCGGGACAGGGGACAAGGGGCTACAATGAGCAGTTCTTC. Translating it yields CASSPGQGTRGYNEQFF.

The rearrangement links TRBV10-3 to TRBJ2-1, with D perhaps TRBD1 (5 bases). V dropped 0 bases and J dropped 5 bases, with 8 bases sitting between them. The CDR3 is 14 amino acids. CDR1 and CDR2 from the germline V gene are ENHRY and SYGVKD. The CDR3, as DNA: TGTGCCATCAGTGAGTCCCAGGGTGACAATGAGCAGTTCTTC. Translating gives CAISESQGDNEQFF.

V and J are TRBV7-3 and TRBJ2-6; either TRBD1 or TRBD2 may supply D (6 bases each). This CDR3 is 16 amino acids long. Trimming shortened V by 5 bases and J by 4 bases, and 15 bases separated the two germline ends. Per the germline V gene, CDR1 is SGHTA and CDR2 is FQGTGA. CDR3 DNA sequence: TGTGCCAGCAGCCATGCTTCGGGGGCCGGGGCCAACGTCCTGACTTTC. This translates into CASSHASGAGANVLTF.